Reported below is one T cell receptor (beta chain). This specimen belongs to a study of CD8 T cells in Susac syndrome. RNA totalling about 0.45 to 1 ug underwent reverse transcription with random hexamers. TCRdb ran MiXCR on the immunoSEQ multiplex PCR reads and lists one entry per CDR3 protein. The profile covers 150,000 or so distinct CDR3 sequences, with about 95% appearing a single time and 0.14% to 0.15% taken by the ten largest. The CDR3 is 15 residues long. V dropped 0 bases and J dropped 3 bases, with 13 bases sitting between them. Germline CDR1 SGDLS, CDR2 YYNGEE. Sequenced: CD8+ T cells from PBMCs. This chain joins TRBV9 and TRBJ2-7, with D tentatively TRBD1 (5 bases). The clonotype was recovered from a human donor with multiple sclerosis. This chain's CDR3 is CASSVEQEMIYEQYF. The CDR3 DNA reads TGTGCCAGCAGCGTAGAACAGGAGATGATCTACGAGCAGTACTTC.